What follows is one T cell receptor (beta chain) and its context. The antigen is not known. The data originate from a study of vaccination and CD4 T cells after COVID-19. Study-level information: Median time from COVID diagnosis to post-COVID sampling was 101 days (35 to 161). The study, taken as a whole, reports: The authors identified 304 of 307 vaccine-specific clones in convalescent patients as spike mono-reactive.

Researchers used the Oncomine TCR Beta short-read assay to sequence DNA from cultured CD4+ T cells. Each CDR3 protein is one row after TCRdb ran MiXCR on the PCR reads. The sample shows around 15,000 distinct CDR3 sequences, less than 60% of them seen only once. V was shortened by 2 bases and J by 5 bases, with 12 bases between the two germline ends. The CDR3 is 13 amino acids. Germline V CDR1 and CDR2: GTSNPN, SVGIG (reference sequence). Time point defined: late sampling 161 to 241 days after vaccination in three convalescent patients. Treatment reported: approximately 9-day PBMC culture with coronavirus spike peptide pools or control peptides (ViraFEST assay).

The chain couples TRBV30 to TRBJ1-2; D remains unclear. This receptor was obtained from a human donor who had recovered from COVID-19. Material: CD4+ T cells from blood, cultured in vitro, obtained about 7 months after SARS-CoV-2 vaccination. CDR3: CAWSNGRVYGYTF. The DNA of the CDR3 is TGTGCCTGGAGTAACGGACGAGTATATGGCTACACCTTC.